The source of this T cell receptor beta chain is a study of cytomegalovirus exposure and HLA in healthy donors. Data came from immunoSEQ multiplex PCR; TCRdb stores just in-frame clones and leaves some out. The sample has 59,000 or so clones, roughly 87% seen once. The study's findings and limits: TCR beta chains numbering more than 150 were designated cytomegalovirus-associated.

Trimming left V 1 base short and J 5 bases short, with 11 bases between. CDR3 size: 13 residues. Per the germline V gene, CDR1 is GTSNPN and CDR2 is SVGIG (reference sequence). As to this clone: Its antigen is still unknown.

This sequence was found in a woman in her late teens or twenties in good health and CMV-seronegative. Sequenced material: PBMCs. This rearrangement joins TRBV30 to TRBJ1-2; D gene uncertain. CDR3 DNA sequence: TGTGCCTGGAGTGGTGAGGGCTGGTATGGCTACACCTTC. This codes for CAWSGEGWYGYTF.